This T cell receptor (beta chain) was sequenced during a study of response to subunit inactivated influenza vaccine. Points from the study as a whole: That few new T cells are recruited by each seasonal influenza vaccination was the authors' suggestion.

V shed 3 bases and J shed 1 base, with 13 bases lying between them. This CDR3 has 14 residues. Per the germline V gene, CDR1 is DFQATT and CDR2 is SNEGSKA (reference sequence). TCRdb called the RT-PCR reads again in MiXCR, with one record for every CDR3 protein. The top ten hold approximately 2% of the sample, which has 450,000 to 550,000 distinct CDR3 sequences, over 25% seen once. There are a few counts of this clonotype. The antigen is unknown. This clonotype originated in a man in his fifties who received an inactivated influenza vaccine. This sequence joins TRBV20-1 and TRBJ2-7; D perhaps matches TRBD2 (5 bases). The sample here was CD4+ T cells sorted from PBMCs, taken 5 days after vaccination. The CDR3 loop reads CSASGLASSYEQYF. The DNA for the CDR3 is TGCAGTGCTAGTGGGCTAGCCTCTTCCTACGAGCAGTACTTC.